A selection of T cell receptor beta chains follows, all from one sample in a study of T-cell memory formation after mild COVID-19. MiXCR, applied by TCRdb to the 5' RACE reads, yields one record per CDR3 protein. The repertoire consists of about 160,000 distinct CDR3 sequences, with roughly 28% occurring once and the leading ten covering around 12%. Sample: PBMCs or a T cell subset sorted from them (not recorded which). The origin of the receptors is an adult woman who had mild COVID-19 (a few samples of this study predate the infection). Cell type and time point are not known. Both conserved end residues are part of each CDR3. A D gene is named only where the DNA matches it firmly. Clone size is shown for a subset of rows, as once, few, many or a class of expanded clone.

15,TRBJ2-2,few,TRBV25-1,TRBD1,TGTGCCAGCAGTGACGGACAGGGGGCAGCCGGGGAGCTGTTTTTT,CASSDGQGAAGELFF
15,TRBJ2-3,few,TRBV3-1,-,TGTGCCAGCAGTCGCACGCCTAGACGCACAGATACGCAGTATTTT,CASSRTPRRTDTQYF
14,TRBJ1-1,few,TRBV9,-,TGTGCCAGCAGCGTAGGTGGGGCAGACACTGAAGCTTTCTTT,CASSVGGADTEAFF
18,TRBJ2-2,-,TRBV6-5,TRBD2,TGTGCCAGCCGGGTCCCCTTTAGCGGGGGGGCGAACACCGGGGAGCTGTTTTTT,CASRVPFSGGANTGELFF
14,TRBJ2-7,few,TRBV5-6,TRBD1,TGTGCCAGCAGCGTTGGACAGGGGCCCTACGAGCAGTACTTC,CASSVGQGPYEQYF
11,TRBJ1-1,-,TRBV5-4,-,TGTGCCAGCGGGACCGGCACTGAAGCTTTCTTT,CASGTGTEAFF
14,TRBJ2-5,-,TRBV2,TRBD1,TGTGCCAGCGATGGACAGGGGTTAGTGGAGACCCAGTACTTC,CASDGQGLVETQYF
14,TRBJ2-7,few,TRBV4-1,-,TGCGCCAGCAGCCAAATGGGCGCAGGGCAAAAGCAGTACTTC,CASSQMGAGQKQYF
13,TRBJ2-3,-,TRBV20-1,-,TGCAGTGCTAGTGAACTGAGGCCAGATACGCAGTATTTT,CSASELRPDTQYF
15,TRBJ2-3,-,TRBV24-1,-,TGTGCCACCAGTGATCCGAGCGGCAACACAGATACGCAGTATTTT,CATSDPSGNTDTQYF
19,TRBJ2-1,-,TRBV24-1,TRBD2,TGTGCCACCGGTGGAGGGACGAGGACTAGCGGGAGGGGTTACAATGAGCAGTTCTTC,CATGGGTRTSGRGYNEQFF
13,TRBJ1-2,-,TRBV6-6,-,TGTGCCAGCAGTTACTCCGTCCTATATGGCTACACCTTC,CASSYSVLYGYTF
15,TRBJ1-1,-,TRBV7-3,TRBD1,TGTGCCAGCAGCTCCCAGGGGGCCCCGGGGGCTGAAGCTTTCTTT,CASSSQGAPGAEAFF
15,TRBJ2-4,-,TRBV7-9,-,TGTGCCAGCAGCTTTGCAGGTTCGGCCAAAAACATTCAGTACTTC,CASSFAGSAKNIQYF
12,TRBJ2-6,few,TRBV6-1,-,TGTGCCAGCAGCGGACAGGCCAACGTCCTGACTTTC,CASSGQANVLTF
15,TRBJ1-2,-,TRBV24-1,TRBD1,TGTGCCACCAGTGATGGGGGACAGGGCGCTTATGGCTACACCTTC,CATSDGGQGAYGYTF
15,TRBJ2-6,few,TRBV6-2/TRBV6-3,-,TGTGCCAGCAGTTACGCGACTTCTGGGGCCAACGTCCTGACTTTC,CASSYATSGANVLTF
14,TRBJ1-1,few,TRBV7-6,-,TGTGCCAGCAGCACCCCCGGGGAGCTTCCTGAAGCTTTCTTT,CASSTPGELPEAFF
13,TRBJ1-1,few,TRBV24-1,-,TGTGCCACCAGTGATTCCTTTAGGCGGGAGGCTTTCTTT,CATSDSFRREAFF
12,TRBJ2-3,-,TRBV29-1,-,TGCAGCGTCAGGACTAGCACAGATACGCAGTATTTT,CSVRTSTDTQYF
12,TRBJ2-5,-,TRBV29-1,-,TGCAGCGTTGGCAGGAACCAAGAGACCCAGTACTTC,CSVGRNQETQYF
11,TRBJ2-3,-,TRBV12-3/TRBV12-4,-,TGTGCCAGCAGTTACAGTTATACGCAGTATTTT,CASSYSYTQYF
13,TRBJ2-5,-,TRBV7-6,-,TGTGCCAGCAGCTTACCGGGCAAGGAGACCCAGTACTTC,CASSLPGKETQYF
16,TRBJ2-1,few,TRBV6-2/TRBV6-3,TRBD2,TGTGCCAGCAGGGGACAGGGACTAGCGGGAGTCTATGAGCAGTTCTTC,CASRGQGLAGVYEQFF
11,TRBJ2-3,few,TRBV12-3/TRBV12-4,-,TGTGCCAGCAGTTTAAAGGATACGCAGTATTTT,CASSLKDTQYF
14,TRBJ2-7,few,TRBV5-4,TRBD1,TGTGCCAGCAGCTTGGGGGACAGCCTCTACGAGCAGTACTTC,CASSLGDSLYEQYF
15,TRBJ2-6,-,TRBV5-1,-,TGCGCCAGCAGTCAATCGAGCTCTGGGGCCAACGTCCTGACTTTC,CASSQSSSGANVLTF
15,TRBJ1-1,few,TRBV5-1,-,TGCGCCAGCAGCCCGTGGACGGGCATGAACACTGAAGCTTTCTTT,CASSPWTGMNTEAFF
16,TRBJ2-7,-,TRBV20-1,TRBD2,TGCAGTGCGGGAAAACCTTTACTAGCGGGGGCCTACGAGCAGTACTTC,CSAGKPLLAGAYEQYF
16,TRBJ2-1,-,TRBV24-1,-,TGTGCCACCAGTGGGGCCGACCTGAGCTCCTACAATGAGCAGTTCTTC,CATSGADLSSYNEQFF
14,TRBJ1-1,few,TRBV5-1,-,TGCGCCAGCAGCTTTGGGACGCCCGGGGCTGAAGCTTTCTTT,CASSFGTPGAEAFF
14,TRBJ2-5,many,TRBV7-2,-,TGTGCCAGCAGCTTAAGCAGCAGCCAAGAGACCCAGTACTTC,CASSLSSSQETQYF
13,TRBJ2-1,-,TRBV7-9,TRBD2,TGTGCCAGCACCCGGGCGGGAGGCAATGAGCAGTTCTTC,CASTRAGGNEQFF
13,TRBJ1-6,-,TRBV7-8,-,TGTGCCAGCAGCTTAGGGCGCAACTCACCCCTCCACTTT,CASSLGRNSPLHF
14,TRBJ2-1,-,TRBV23-1,TRBD2,TGCGCCAGCAGCCGGGGAGGGGCTCATAATGAGCAGTTCTTC,CASSRGGAHNEQFF
12,TRBJ2-2,-,TRBV7-9,-,TGTGCCAGCAGCCTGTTGGTTGGGGAGCTGTTTTTT,CASSLLVGELFF
14,TRBJ1-5,few,TRBV20-1,-,TGCAGTGCTAGAGAGGATAGGGGAAATCAGCCCCAGCATTTT,CSAREDRGNQPQHF
16,TRBJ2-7,-,TRBV6-2/TRBV6-3,TRBD2,TGTGCCAGCAGTTACTCAACTAGCGGGGTTACCTACGAGCAGTACTTC,CASSYSTSGVTYEQYF
20,TRBJ2-1,-,TRBV5-1,-,TGCGCCAGCAGCCCCCGGGTGGGGCGGGGTCCTACCAGCTCCTACAATGAGCAGTTCTTC,CASSPRVGRGPTSSYNEQFF
14,TRBJ2-7,-,TRBV7-2,-,TGTGCCAGCAGCGGTAGTGGGGCTCTTGGCGAGCAGTACTTC,CASSGSGALGEQYF
15,TRBJ2-3,-,TRBV30,TRBD1,TGTGCCTGGAGTGTCCAGGGGGCAGGCACAGATACGCAGTATTTT,CAWSVQGAGTDTQYF
16,TRBJ1-2,-,TRBV20-1,-,TGCAGTGCTAGAGTTGGGACCCTCCGGAGGTACTATGGCTACACCTTC,CSARVGTLRRYYGYTF
15,TRBJ1-3,-,TRBV9,TRBD1,TGTGCCAGCAGCGCTCAACAGGGGGGTGGAAACACCATATATTTT,CASSAQQGGGNTIYF
12,TRBJ1-1,few,TRBV29-1,-,TGCAGCGTTGACTCCCTGAACACTGAAGCTTTCTTT,CSVDSLNTEAFF
11,TRBJ2-3,-,TRBV7-8,-,TGTGCCATCCTAAAAGGAGATACGCAGTATTTT,CAILKGDTQYF
15,TRBJ2-1,-,TRBV18,-,TGTGCCAGCTCGTCAACAATGGGCGAGTACAATGAGCAGTTCTTC,CASSSTMGEYNEQFF
15,TRBJ1-1,few,TRBV5-5,TRBD1,TGTGCCAGCAGCGTATTAGACAGGGGGTACACTGAAGCTTTCTTT,CASSVLDRGYTEAFF
13,TRBJ1-1,-,TRBV24-1,-,TGTGCCACCAGTGATACCCGACAAGATGAGGCTTTCTTT,CATSDTRQDEAFF
13,TRBJ2-1,-,TRBV5-8,-,TGTGCCAGCAGCCCTAAGATCGGCGGTGAGCAGTTCTTC,CASSPKIGGEQFF